The subject of this entry is one T cell receptor beta chain. This entry is derived from a study of blood T cell repertoires in COVID-19. Here immunoSEQ multiplex PCR was the method, and the copy in TCRdb shows in-frame clones only, minus some. Among more than 200,000 clones listed, around 86% were seen once. Participant reports of clinical history set cohort assignment. The sequenced sample was PBMCs or T cells enriched from blood (not recorded which). This sequence originates from a man aged 25 to 45 in a cohort exposed to, infected with or recovered from COVID-19 (not recorded which).

This CDR3 is CASSYSPVPTQYF. The CDR3 nucleotides read TGTGCCAGCAGTTATTCCCCTGTTCCTACGCAGTATTTT. This chain joins TRBV6-2 or TRBV6-3 and TRBJ2-3; D gene uncertain. This CDR3 is built from 13 residues. V dropped 3 bases and J dropped 8 bases, with 12 bases sitting between them. Germline-derived CDR1 and CDR2 are MNHEY and SVGEGT.